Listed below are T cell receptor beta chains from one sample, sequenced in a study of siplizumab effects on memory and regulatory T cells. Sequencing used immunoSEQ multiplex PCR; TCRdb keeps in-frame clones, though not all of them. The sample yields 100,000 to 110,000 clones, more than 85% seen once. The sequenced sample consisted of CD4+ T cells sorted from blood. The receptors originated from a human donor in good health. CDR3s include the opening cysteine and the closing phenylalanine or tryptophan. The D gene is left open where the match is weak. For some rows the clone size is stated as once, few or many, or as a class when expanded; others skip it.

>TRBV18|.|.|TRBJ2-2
CASSPRTANTGELFF
TGTGCCAGCTCACCACGGACAGCTAACACCGGGGAGCTGTTTTTT
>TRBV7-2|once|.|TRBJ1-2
CASSVNRAHSYF
TGTGCCAGCAGCGTAAACAGGGCCCACTCTTACTTC
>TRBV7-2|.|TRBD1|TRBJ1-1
CASSSGTGALGTEAFF
TGTGCCAGCAGCTCCGGGACAGGGGCTTTGGGCACTGAAGCTTTCTTT
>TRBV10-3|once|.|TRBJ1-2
CAISEPEGVTPFFDYTF
TGTGCCATCAGTGAGCCTGAAGGTGTGACTCCTTTTTTCGACTACACCTTC
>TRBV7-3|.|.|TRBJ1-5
CASSLTGRTVGSNQPQHF
TGTGCCAGCAGCTTAACGGGTAGAACTGTTGGTAGCAATCAGCCCCAGCATTTT
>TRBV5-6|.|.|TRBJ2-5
CASSLSGVYQETQYF
TGTGCCAGCAGCTTGTCCGGGGTCTACCAAGAGACCCAGTACTTC
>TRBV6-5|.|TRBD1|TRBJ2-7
CASSRRDRGAYEQYF
TGTGCCAGCAGCCGCCGGGACAGGGGTGCCTACGAGCAGTACTTC
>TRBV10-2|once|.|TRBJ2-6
CASSVWASETGANVLTF
TGCGCCAGCAGTGTCTGGGCGAGTGAGACTGGGGCCAACGTCCTGACTTTC
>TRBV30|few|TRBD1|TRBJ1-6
CAWSVGRTGDSPLHF
TGTGCCTGGAGTGTAGGCAGGACAGGAGATTCACCCCTCCACTTT
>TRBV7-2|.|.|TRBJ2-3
CASSYTSLGTDTQYF
TGTGCCAGCAGCTACACTAGCTTGGGCACAGATACGCAGTATTTT
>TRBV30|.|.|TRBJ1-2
CAWMLGDSGYTF
TGTGCCTGGATGCTGGGAGATTCGGGCTACACCTTC
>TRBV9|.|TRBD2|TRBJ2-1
CASSSRWGSGGYNEQFF
TGTGCCAGCAGCTCCCGCTGGGGTAGCGGGGGGTACAATGAGCAGTTCTTC
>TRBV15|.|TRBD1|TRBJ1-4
CATSRESSGTGNEKLFF
TGTGCCACCAGCAGAGAATCCTCCGGGACAGGAAATGAAAAACTGTTTTTT
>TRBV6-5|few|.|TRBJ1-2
CASRPGRHDYGYTF
TGTGCCAGCAGGCCGGGGAGGCACGACTATGGCTACACCTTC
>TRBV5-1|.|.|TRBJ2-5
CASSLSRRETQYF
TGCGCCAGCAGCTTGTCGCGTCGGGAGACCCAGTACTTC
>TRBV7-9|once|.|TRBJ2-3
CASSLNLGSDTQYF
TGTGCCAGCAGCTTGAACTTAGGGTCGGATACGCAGTATTTT
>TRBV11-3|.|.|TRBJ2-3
CARGDTQYF
TGTGCCAGGGGGGATACGCAGTATTTT
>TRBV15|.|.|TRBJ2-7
CATSREAASSYEQYF
TGTGCCACCAGCAGAGAAGCAGCTAGCTCCTACGAGCAGTACTTC
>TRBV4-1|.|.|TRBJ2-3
CASSQGSIRTFATDTQYF
TGCGCCAGCAGCCAAGGCTCGATAAGAACCTTCGCCACAGATACGCAGTATTTT
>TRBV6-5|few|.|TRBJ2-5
CASSFRNTRETQYF
TGTGCCAGCAGTTTTAGGAACACTAGAGAGACCCAGTACTTC
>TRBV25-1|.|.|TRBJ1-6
CASSDPEKSSYNSPLHF
TGTGCCAGCAGTGACCCCGAAAAGAGCTCCTATAATTCACCCCTCCACTTT
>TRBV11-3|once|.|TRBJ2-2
CASSLRGGTGELFF
TGTGCCAGCAGCTTACGAGGCGGGACCGGGGAGCTGTTTTTT
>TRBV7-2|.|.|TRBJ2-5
CASSLEASGSEDF
TGTGCCAGCAGCCTAGAGGCCTCAGGGTCGGAGGACTTC
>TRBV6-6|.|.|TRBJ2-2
CASTMSGVVGELFF
TGTGCCAGCACCATGTCTGGGGTTGTGGGGGAGCTGTTTTTT
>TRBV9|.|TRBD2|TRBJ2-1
CASSVASGGVFDEQFF
TGTGCCAGCAGCGTAGCTAGCGGGGGGGTATTTGATGAGCAGTTCTTC
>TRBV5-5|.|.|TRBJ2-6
CASSLLISGANVLTF
TGTGCCAGCAGCTTATTAATCTCTGGGGCCAACGTCCTGACTTTC
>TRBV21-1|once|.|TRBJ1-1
CASKRNRVASNTEAFF
TGTGCCAGCAAACGGAACAGGGTTGCTAGCAACACTGAAGCTTTCTTT
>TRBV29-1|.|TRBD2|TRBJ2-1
CSNRGEDTRMGREFF
TGCAGCAATCGAGGAGAGGACACCCGGATGGGGAGGGAGTTCTTC
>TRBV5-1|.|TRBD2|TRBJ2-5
CAGRHTVRGGRKTQYF
TGCGCCGGACGACATACAGTTCGGGGGGGAAGAAAGACCCAGTACTTC
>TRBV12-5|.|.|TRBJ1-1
CASGLRGRGEAFF
TGTGCTAGTGGTTTGAGGGGTCGCGGGGAAGCTTTCTTT
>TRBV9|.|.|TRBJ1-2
CASSAGDWVGYTF
TGTGCCAGCAGCGCAGGAGATTGGGTGGGCTACACCTTC
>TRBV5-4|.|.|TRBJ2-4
CASSLGTAKNIQYF
TGTGCCAGCAGCTTGGGCACAGCCAAAAACATTCAGTACTTC
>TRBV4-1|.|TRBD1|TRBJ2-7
CASSLQQGAYEQYF
TGCGCCAGCAGCCTCCAACAGGGGGCCTACGAGCAGTACTTC
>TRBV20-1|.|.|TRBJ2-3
CSAKGPDTQYF
TGCAGTGCAAAGGGCCCAGATACGCAGTATTTT
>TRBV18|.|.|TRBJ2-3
CASSPTDTQYF
TGTGCCAGCTCACCCACAGATACGCAGTATTTT
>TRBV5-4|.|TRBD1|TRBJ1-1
CASSSGQGWGNTEAFF
TGTGCCAGCAGCAGCGGACAGGGGTGGGGGAACACTGAAGCTTTCTTT
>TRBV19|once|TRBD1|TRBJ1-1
CASSITGTGLTEAFF
TGTGCCAGTAGTATCACAGGGACAGGACTTACTGAAGCTTTCTTT
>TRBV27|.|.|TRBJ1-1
CASSQDTRAAFF
TGTGCCAGCAGCCAAGATACCAGGGCTGCTTTCTTT
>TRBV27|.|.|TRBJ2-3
CASSPKPLGGGPQGTQYF
TGTGCCAGCAGTCCTAAACCGTTAGGGGGGGGCCCGCAAGGTACGCAGTATTTT
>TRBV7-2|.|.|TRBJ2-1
CASSLSFGNEQFF
TGTGCCAGCAGCTTAAGTTTCGGGAATGAGCAGTTCTTC
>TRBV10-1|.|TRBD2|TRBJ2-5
CASSESRTSGFQETQYF
TGCGCCAGCAGTGAGTCCCGGACTAGCGGGTTCCAAGAGACCCAGTACTTC
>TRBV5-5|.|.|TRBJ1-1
CASSLMNTEAFF
TGTGCCAGCAGCCTTATGAACACTGAAGCTTTCTTT
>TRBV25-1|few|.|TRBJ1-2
CASSAQGLGYTF
TGTGCCAGCAGCGCCCAGGGATTGGGCTACACCTTC
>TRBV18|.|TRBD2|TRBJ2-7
CASSPASLTSGGAYEQYF
TGTGCCAGCTCACCAGCGTCCCTAACTAGCGGGGGGGCTTACGAGCAGTACTTC
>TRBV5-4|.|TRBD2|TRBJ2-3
CASSLAGGTDTQYF
TGTGCCAGCAGCTTAGCGGGGGGCACAGATACGCAGTATTTT
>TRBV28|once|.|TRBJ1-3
CASRAGVGNTIYF
TGTGCCAGCAGGGCAGGCGTGGGAAACACCATATATTTT
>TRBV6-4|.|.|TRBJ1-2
CASSDSGAPYYGYTF
TGTGCCAGCAGTGACTCGGGGGCCCCCTACTATGGCTACACCTTC
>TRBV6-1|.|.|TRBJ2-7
CASSEARQAQYF
TGTGCCAGCAGTGAAGCGCGGCAAGCCCAGTACTTC
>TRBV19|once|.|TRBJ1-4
CASSILQGGEKLFF
TGTGCCAGTAGTATTCTCCAGGGAGGTGAAAAACTGTTTTTT
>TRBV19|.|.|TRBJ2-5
CASSSRRTQETQYF
TGTGCCAGTAGTTCTCGCCGCACCCAAGAGACCCAGTACTTC
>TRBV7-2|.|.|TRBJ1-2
CASSPGPGRVYGYTF
TGTGCCAGCAGCCCCGGGCCAGGGAGGGTCTATGGCTACACCTTC
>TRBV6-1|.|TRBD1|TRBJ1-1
CASSSGGWGTEAFF
TGTGCCAGCAGTTCAGGGGGCTGGGGCACTGAAGCTTTCTTT
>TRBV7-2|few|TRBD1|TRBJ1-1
CASSGKRGRTEAFF
TGTGCCAGCAGCGGAAAGAGGGGGCGTACTGAAGCTTTCTTT
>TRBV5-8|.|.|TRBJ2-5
CASSLGAAYQETQYF
TGTGCCAGCAGCTTGGGGGCAGCCTACCAAGAGACCCAGTACTTC
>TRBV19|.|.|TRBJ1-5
CASSNTDNQPQHF
TGTGCCAGTAGTAATACAGACAATCAGCCCCAGCATTTT
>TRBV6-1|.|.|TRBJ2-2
CASSEALITGELFF
TGTGCCAGCAGTGAAGCGCTTATCACCGGGGAGCTGTTTTTT
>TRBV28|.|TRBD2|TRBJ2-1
CASTSGGLAYNEQFF
TGTGCCAGCACTTCGGGTGGACTAGCGTACAATGAGCAGTTCTTC